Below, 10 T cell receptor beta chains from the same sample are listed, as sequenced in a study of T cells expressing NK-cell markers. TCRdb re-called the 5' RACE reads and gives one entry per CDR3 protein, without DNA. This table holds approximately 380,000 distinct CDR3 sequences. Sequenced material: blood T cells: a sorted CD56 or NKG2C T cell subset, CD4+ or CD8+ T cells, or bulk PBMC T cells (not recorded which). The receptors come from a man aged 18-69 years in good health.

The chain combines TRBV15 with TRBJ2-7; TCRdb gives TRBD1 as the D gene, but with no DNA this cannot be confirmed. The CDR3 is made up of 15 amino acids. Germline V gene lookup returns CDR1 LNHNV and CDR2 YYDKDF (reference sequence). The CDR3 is CATSRDRGGPYEQYF.

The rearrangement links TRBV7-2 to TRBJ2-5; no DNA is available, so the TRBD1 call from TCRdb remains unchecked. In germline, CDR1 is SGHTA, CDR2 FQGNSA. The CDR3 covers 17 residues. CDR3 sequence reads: CASSLSKRWDSQETQYF.

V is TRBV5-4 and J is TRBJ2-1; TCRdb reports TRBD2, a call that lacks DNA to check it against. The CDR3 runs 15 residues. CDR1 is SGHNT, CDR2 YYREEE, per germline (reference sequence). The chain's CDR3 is CASSWTLGVDNEQFF. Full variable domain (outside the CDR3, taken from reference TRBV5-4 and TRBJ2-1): ETGVTQSPTHLIKTRGQQVTLRCSSQSGHNTVSWYQQALGQGPQFIFQYYREEENGRGNFPPRFSGLQFPNYSSELNVNALELDDSALYLCASSWTLGVDNEQFFGPGTRLTVL.

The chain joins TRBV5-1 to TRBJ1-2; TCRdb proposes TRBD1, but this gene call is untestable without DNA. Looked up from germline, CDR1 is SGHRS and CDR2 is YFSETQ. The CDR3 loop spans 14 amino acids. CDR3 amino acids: CASSKGIGAEGYTF.

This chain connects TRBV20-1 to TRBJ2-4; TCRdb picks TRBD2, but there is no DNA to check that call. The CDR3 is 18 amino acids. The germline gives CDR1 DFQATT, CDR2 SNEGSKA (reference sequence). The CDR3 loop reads CSARDTTSGGLAKNIQYF.

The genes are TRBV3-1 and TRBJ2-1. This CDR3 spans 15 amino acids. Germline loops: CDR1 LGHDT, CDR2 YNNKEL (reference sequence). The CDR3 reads CASSQRTRFHGEQFF.

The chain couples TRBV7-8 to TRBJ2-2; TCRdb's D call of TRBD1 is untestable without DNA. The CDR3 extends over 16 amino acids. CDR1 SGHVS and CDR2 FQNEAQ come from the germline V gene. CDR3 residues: CASSTGQGFNTGELFF.

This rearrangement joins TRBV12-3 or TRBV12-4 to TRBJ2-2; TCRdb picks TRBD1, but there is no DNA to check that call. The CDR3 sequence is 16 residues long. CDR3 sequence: CASSLDPQGAAGELFF.

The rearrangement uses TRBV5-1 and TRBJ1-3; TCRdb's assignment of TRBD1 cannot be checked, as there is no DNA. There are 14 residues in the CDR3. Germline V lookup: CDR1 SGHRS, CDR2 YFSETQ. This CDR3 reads CASSFGTWSYTIYF.

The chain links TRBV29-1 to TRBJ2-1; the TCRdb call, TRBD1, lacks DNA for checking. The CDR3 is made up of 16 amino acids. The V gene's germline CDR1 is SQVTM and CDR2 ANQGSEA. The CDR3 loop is CSVESQGRLSYNEQFF.